This TCR beta chain came from a study of shared clonotypes between healthy human individuals. Germline loops: CDR1 MNHNY, CDR2 SVGAGI (reference sequence). V lost 4 bases, J lost 5 bases, and 16 bases lay in between. The CDR3 totals 15 residues. In the study's own analysis: ImmunoSEQ output held junction-only sequences without quality scores, so filtering differed. Profiling relied on immunoSEQ multiplex PCR, and the TCRdb table lists in-frame clones only, not all of them. V and J calls and clone size are given by that table; D and trimming were obtained from the DNA. The data contain hundreds of thousands of clones, roughly 98% of them singletons. Study-wide results and limits: Several donors showed sharing of approximately 5% of naive CD4 clonotypes. Estimated richness was generally greater in naive than memory subsets.

Comment on this clone: Antigen unknown.

Selected positively for CCR7 and CD45RO-negative, naive CD8 cells excluded terminally differentiated effector memory CD45RA+ cells. The rearrangement links TRBV6-6 to TRBJ2-3, with unresolved D. The receptor comes from a man in his thirties or forties in good health. The sample was naive CD8+ T cells sorted from blood. The CDR3 region is CASSSPEADRDTQYF. Written as DNA, the CDR3 is TGTGCCAGCAGTTCCCCCGAGGCGGATCGAGATACGCAGTATTTT.